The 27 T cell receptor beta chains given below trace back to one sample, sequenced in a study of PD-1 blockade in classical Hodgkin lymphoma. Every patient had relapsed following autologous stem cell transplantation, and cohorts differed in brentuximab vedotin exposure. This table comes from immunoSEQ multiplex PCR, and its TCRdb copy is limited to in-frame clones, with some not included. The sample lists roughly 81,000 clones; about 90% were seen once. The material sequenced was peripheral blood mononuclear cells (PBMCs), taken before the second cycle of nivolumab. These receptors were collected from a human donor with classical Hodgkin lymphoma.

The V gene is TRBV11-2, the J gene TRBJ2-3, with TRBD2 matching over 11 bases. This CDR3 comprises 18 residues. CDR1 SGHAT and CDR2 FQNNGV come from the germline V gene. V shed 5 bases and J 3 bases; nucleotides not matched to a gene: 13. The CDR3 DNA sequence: TGTGCCAGCAGCCATACTAGCGGGGGCTCGGGGGGGACAGATACGCAGTATTTT. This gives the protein CASSHTSGGSGGTDTQYF.

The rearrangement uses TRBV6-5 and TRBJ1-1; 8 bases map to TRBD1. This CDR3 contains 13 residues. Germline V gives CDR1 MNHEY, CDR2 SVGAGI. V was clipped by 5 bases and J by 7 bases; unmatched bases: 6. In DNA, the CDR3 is TGTGCCAGCAGTGAGGGGGACAGGATTGAAGCTTTCTTT. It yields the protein CASSEGDRIEAFF.

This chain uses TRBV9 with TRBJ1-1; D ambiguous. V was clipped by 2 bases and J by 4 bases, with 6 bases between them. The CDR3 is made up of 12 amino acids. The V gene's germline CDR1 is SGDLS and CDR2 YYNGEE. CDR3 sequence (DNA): TGTGCCAGCAGCGTGGGAGGCACTGAAGCTTTCTTT. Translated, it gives CASSVGGTEAFF. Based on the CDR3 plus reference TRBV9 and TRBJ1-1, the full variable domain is DSGVTQTPKHLITATGQRVTLRCSPRSGDLSVYWYQQSLDQGLQFLIQYYNGEERAKGNILERFSAQQFPDLHSELNLSSLELGDSALYFCASSVGGTEAFFGQGTRLTVV.

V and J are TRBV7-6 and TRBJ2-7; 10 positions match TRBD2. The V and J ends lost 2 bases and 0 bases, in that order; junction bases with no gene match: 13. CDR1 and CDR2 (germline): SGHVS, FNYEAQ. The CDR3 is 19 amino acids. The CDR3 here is CASSLRPTSGPDSSYEQYF. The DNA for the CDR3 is TGTGCCAGCAGCTTACGACCGACTAGCGGGCCAGACAGCTCCTACGAGCAGTACTTC. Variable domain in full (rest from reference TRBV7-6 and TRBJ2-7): GAGVSQSPRYKVTKRGQDVALRCDPISGHVSLYWYRQALGQGPEFLTYFNYEAQQDKSGLPNDRFSAERPEGSISTLTIQRTEQRDSAMYRCASSLRPTSGPDSSYEQYFGPGTRLTVT.

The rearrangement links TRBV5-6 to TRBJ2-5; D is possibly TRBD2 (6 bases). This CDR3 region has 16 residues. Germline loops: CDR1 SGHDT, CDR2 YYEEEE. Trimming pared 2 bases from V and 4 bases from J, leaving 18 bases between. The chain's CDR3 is CASSFNPGLGGETQYF. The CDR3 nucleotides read TGTGCCAGCAGCTTCAACCCGGGTCTGGGAGGAGAGACCCAGTACTTC.

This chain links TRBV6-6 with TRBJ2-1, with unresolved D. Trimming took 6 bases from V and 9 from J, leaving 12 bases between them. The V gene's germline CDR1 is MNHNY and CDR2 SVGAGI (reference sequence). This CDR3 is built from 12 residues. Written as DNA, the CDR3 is TGTGCCAGCAGCCCCTCCGATTTTGAGCAGTTCTTC. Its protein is CASSPSDFEQFF.

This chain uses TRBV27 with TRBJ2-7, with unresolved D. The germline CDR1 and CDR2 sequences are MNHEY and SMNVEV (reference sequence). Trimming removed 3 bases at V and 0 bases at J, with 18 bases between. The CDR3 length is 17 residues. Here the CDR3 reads CASSFVAAPNHSYEQYF. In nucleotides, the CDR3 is TGTGCCAGCAGTTTCGTTGCAGCCCCGAACCACTCCTACGAGCAGTACTTC.

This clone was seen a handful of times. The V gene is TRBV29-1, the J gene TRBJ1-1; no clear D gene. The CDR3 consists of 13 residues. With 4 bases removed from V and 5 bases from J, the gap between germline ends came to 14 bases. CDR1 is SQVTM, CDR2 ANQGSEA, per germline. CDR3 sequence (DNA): TGCAGCGTTGTATGGGAGGTATTGACTGAAGCTTTCTTT. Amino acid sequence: CSVVWEVLTEAFF.

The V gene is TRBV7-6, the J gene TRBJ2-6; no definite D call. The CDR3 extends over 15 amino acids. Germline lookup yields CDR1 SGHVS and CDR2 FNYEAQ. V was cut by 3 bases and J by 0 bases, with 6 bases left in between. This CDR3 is CASSFWFSGANVLTF. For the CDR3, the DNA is TGTGCCAGCAGCTTTTGGTTCTCTGGGGCCAACGTCCTGACTTTC.

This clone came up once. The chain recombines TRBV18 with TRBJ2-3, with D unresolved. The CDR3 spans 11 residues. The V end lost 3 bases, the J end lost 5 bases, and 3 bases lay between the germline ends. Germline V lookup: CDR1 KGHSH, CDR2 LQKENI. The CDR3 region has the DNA TGTGCCAGCTCACCGGGAGATACGCAGTATTTT. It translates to CASSPGDTQYF.

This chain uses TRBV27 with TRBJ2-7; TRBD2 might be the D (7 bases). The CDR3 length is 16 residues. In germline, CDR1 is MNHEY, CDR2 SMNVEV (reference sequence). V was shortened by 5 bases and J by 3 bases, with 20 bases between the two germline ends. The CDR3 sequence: CASSGPGEGGFYEQYF. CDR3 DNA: TGTGCCAGCAGTGGACCAGGGGAGGGAGGTTTCTACGAGCAGTACTTC.

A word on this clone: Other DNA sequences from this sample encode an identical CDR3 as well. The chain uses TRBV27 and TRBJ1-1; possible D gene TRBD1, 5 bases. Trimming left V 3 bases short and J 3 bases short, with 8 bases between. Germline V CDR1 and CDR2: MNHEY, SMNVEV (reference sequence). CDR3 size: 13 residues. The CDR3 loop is CASSLFRDTEAFF. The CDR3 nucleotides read TGTGCCAGCAGTTTGTTCAGGGACACTGAAGCTTTCTTT.

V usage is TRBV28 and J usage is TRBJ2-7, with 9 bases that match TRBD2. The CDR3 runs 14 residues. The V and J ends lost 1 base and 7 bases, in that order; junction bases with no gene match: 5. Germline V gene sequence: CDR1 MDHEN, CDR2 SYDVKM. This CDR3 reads CASSLSAGGGEQYF. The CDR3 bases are TGTGCCAGCAGTTTATCTGCGGGAGGGGGAGAGCAGTACTTC.

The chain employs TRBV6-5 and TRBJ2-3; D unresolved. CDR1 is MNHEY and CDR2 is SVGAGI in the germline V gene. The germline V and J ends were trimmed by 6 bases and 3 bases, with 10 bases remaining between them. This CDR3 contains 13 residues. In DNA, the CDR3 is TGTGCCAGCAGCCCTAGGAATACAGATACGCAGTATTTT. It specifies CASSPRNTDTQYF.

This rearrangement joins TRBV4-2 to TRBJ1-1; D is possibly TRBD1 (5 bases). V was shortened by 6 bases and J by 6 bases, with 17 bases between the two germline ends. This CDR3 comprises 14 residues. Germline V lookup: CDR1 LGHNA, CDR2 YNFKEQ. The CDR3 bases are TGTGCCAGCAGACCCAGGGACCGCCCCGCTGAAGCTTTCTTT. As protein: CASRPRDRPAEAFF.

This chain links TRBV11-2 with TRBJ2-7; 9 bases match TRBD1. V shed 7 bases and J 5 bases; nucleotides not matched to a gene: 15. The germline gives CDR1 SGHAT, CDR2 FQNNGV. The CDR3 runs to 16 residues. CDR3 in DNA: TGTGCCAGCACCCATACCCGAGGGACAGGGTTTAACGAGCAGTACTTC. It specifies CASTHTRGTGFNEQYF.

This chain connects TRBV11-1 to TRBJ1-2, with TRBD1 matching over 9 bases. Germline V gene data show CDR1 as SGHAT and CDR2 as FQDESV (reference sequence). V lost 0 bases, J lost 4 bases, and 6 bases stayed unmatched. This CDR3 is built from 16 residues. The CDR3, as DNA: TGTGCCAGCAGCTTAGCGCGAGGACAGGGGACCTATGGCTACACCTTC. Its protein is CASSLARGQGTYGYTF.

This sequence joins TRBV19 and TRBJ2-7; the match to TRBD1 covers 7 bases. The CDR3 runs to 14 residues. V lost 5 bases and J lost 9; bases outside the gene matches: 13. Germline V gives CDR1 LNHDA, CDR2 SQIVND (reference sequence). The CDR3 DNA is TGTGCCAGTAGTTCCACTCAAAACCGACAGGGGCAGTACTTC. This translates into CASSSTQNRQGQYF.

This chain's CDR3 is CASRVGGNTGELFF. The CDR3 DNA reads TGTGCCAGCAGGGTCGGGGGCAACACCGGGGAGCTGTTTTTT. The chain couples TRBV2 to TRBJ2-2, with D perhaps being TRBD1 or TRBD2 (6 bases each). The CDR3 is 14 amino acids. Germline loops: CDR1 SNHLY, CDR2 FYNNEI. V lost 6 bases to trimming and J lost 2 bases, with 10 bases between them.

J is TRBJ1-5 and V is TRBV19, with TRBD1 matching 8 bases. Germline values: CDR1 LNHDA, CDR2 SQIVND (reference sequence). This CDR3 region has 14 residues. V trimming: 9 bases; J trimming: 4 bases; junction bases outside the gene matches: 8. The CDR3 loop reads CASRGQGKNQPQHF. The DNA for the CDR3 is TGTGCCAGCAGGGGGCAGGGCAAAAATCAGCCCCAGCATTTT.

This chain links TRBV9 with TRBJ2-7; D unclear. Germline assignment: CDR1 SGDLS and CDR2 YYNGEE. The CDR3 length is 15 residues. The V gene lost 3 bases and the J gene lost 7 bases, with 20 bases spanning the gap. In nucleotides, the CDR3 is TGTGCCAGCAGCGCCCACCGGGCCCTCTGGGATGAGCAGTACTTC. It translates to CASSAHRALWDEQYF.

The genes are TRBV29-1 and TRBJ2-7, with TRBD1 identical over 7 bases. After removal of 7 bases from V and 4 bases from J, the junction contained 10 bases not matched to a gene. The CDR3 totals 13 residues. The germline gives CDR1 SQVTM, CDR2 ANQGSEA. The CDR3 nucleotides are TGCAGCGGTACTGACAGGGATTCTTACGAGCAGTACTTC. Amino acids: CSGTDRDSYEQYF.

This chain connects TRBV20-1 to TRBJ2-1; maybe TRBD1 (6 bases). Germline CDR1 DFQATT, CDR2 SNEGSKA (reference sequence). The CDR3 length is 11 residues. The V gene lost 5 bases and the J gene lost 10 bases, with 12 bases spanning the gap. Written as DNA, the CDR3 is TGCAGTGCTGCCTTCGGGACAGAGCAGTTCTTC. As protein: CSAAFGTEQFF.

CDR3 in amino acids: CASSWTSGRDEQFF. The CDR3 DNA is TGTGCCAGCTCTTGGACTAGCGGGAGGGATGAGCAGTTCTTC. The V gene is TRBV6-5, the J gene TRBJ2-1; 15 positions match TRBD2. The CDR3 sequence is 14 residues long. V lost 8 bases, J lost 8 bases, and 4 bases stayed unmatched. CDR1 is MNHEY, CDR2 SVGAGI, per germline.

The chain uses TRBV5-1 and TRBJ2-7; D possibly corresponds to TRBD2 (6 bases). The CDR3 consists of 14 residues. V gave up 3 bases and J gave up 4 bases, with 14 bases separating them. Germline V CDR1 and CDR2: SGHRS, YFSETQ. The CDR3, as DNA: TGCGCCAGCAGCTCCTCGGGACTCATTTACGAGCAGTACTTC. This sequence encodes CASSSSGLIYEQYF. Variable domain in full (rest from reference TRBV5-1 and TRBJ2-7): KAGVTQTPRYLIKTRGQQVTLSCSPISGHRSVSWYQQTPGQGLQFLFEYFSETQRNKGNFPGRFSGRQFSNSRSEMNVSTLELGDSALYLCASSSSGLIYEQYFGPGTRLTVT.

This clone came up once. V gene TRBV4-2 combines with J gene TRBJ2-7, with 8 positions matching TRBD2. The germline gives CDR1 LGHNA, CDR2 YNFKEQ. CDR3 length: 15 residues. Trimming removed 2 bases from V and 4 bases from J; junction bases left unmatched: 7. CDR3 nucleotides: TGTGCCAGCAGCCAAAGTGTTAGCGGGACGTACGAGCAGTACTTC. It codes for CASSQSVSGTYEQYF.

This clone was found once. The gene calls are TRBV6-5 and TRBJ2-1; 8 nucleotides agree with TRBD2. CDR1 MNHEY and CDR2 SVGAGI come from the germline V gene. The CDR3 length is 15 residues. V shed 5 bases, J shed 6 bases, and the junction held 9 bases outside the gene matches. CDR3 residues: CASSPPGLGRNEQFF. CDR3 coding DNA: TGTGCCAGCAGTCCCCCGGGACTAGGCCGCAATGAGCAGTTCTTC.